The next 13 T cell receptor beta chains were all read from a single sample in a study of T cell repertoires in cytomegalovirus infection. Via MiXCR, TCRdb re-called the reads, giving one row per CDR3 protein. Here the sample spans roughly 180,000 distinct CDR3 sequences, about 20% being singletons. Antigens for these TCRs are unknown. Sequencing used CD8+ T cells from cultured PBMCs, obtained from culture after CMV antigen stimulation. Receptor source: a human donor in good health (CMV status not recorded). Some clones in this sample may be carry-over from other donors' samples.

The chain couples TRBV7-2 to TRBJ2-1, with D possibly TRBD1 on 6 matching bases. Germline CDR1 reads SGHTA; CDR2 reads FQGNSA. The CDR3 sequence is 17 residues long. Deletions cut 1 base from V and 0 bases from J, with 13 bases between. The CDR3 DNA follows: TGTGCCAGCAGCTTAGTTGGGGGCCTGAGCTCCTACAATGAGCAGTTCTTC. Residues: CASSLVGGLSSYNEQFF.

This chain links TRBV5-4 with TRBJ2-1; D unresolved. Trimming stripped 2 bases from V and 9 bases from J, with 6 bases between. CDR3 length: 11 amino acids. CDR1 and CDR2 from the germline V gene are SGHNT and YYREEE (reference sequence). CDR3: CASSLISEQFF. The DNA of the CDR3 is TGTGCCAGCAGCTTAATATCTGAGCAGTTCTTC.

This clonotype was observed a handful of times. The rearrangement uses TRBV4-1 and TRBJ2-4; TRBD1 matches at 9 bases. Germline trimming cut 3 bases from V and 1 base from J; bases unmatched to any gene: 7. Per germline, CDR1 MGHRA and CDR2 YSYEKL. The CDR3 consists of 17 residues. CDR3 coding DNA: TGCGCCAGCAGCCAGCCACAGGGGGCAAGGGCCAAAAACATTCAGTACTTC. This translates into CASSQPQGARAKNIQYF.

V and J are TRBV13 and TRBJ2-3; 9 bases line up with TRBD2. This CDR3 comprises 16 residues. J lost 5 bases, V lost 4 bases, and 10 bases had no gene match. Germline V gene lookup returns CDR1 PRHDT and CDR2 FYEKMQ (reference sequence). Here the CDR3 reads CASSSRTSEKLDTQYF. CDR3 DNA: TGTGCCAGCAGCTCCCGGACTAGCGAGAAATTAGATACGCAGTATTTT.

This clonotype was counted between two and nine times. DNA for the CDR3: TGTGCCAGCAGTGGTACAGGGGGCGATGGCTACACCTTC. This encodes CASSGTGGDGYTF. The rearrangement joins TRBV9 to TRBJ1-2, with TRBD1 identical over 9 bases. Germline V gene data show CDR1 as SGDLS and CDR2 as YYNGEE. V dropped 5 bases and J dropped 6; count of bases not matched to a gene: 5. CDR3 length: 13 amino acids.

There are a few counts of this clonotype. This rearrangement joins TRBV7-6 to TRBJ2-1, with a weak D call TRBD1 (6 bases). CDR3 length equals 12 residues. V gave up 0 bases and J gave up 9 bases, with 6 bases separating them. The V gene's germline CDR1 is SGHVS and CDR2 FNYEAQ. CDR3 region: CASSLAGGEQFF. The CDR3 bases are TGTGCCAGCAGCTTAGCAGGGGGTGAGCAGTTCTTC.

This chain links TRBV4-2 with TRBJ2-2; TRBD2 matches at 8 bases. This CDR3 region has 18 residues. The V and J ends lost 1 base and 1 base, in that order; junction bases with no gene match: 8. Germline CDR1 is LGHNA and CDR2 is YNFKEQ. CDR3 protein: CASSQGGTGTRNTGELFF. The CDR3 DNA sequence: TGTGCCAGCAGCCAAGGGGGTACTGGGACTAGGAACACCGGGGAGCTGTTTTTT.

This clonotype was found a few times. This sequence joins TRBV7-9 and TRBJ1-1; D call uncertain. Germline V gives CDR1 SEHNR, CDR2 FQNEAQ (reference sequence). Trimming stripped 4 bases from V and 1 base from J, with 16 bases between. The CDR3 is 16 amino acids. The CDR3 coding sequence is TGTGCCAGCAGCTCTCTGCCCGGGCAGACGAACACTGAAGCTTTCTTT. Translated, it gives CASSSLPGQTNTEAFF.

In this sample, this clonotype turned up a few times. CDR3: CASSPGAYYEQYF. For the CDR3, the DNA is TGTGCCAGCAGTCCGGGGGCCTACTACGAGCAGTACTTC. V gene TRBV2 combines with J gene TRBJ2-7; TRBD1 or TRBD2 may be the D gene (6 bases each). The CDR3 consists of 13 residues. V was pared by 5 bases and J by 3 bases, with 11 bases between. Germline V gene lookup returns CDR1 SNHLY and CDR2 FYNNEI. The whole variable domain, filled in from reference TRBV2 and TRBJ2-7, reads EPEVTQTPSHQVTQMGQEVILRCVPISNHLYFYWYRQILGQKVEFLVSFYNNEISEKSEIFDDQFSVERPDGSNFTLKIRSTKLEDSAMYFCASSPGAYYEQYFGPGTRLTVT.

This clonotype appeared a few times. V gene TRBV7-9 combines with J gene TRBJ1-1; the D is unclear. CDR3 length equals 14 residues. The V and J ends lost 1 base and 3 bases respectively, with 9 bases between them. Germline-derived CDR1 and CDR2 are SEHNR and FQNEAQ (reference sequence). The CDR3 nucleotides are TGTGCCAGCAGCTTAGGGAGGGAGGACACTGAAGCTTTCTTT. It translates to CASSLGREDTEAFF.

The chain links TRBV5-1 to TRBJ2-7; D may be TRBD1 (5 bases). The ends were cut back, 2 bases at V and 0 bases at J, with 9 bases in the middle. The CDR3 covers 14 residues. Germline CDR1 and CDR2: SGHRS and YFSETQ. CDR3 protein: CASSFSDNSYEQYF. In DNA, the CDR3 is TGCGCCAGCAGCTTCTCGGACAACTCCTACGAGCAGTACTTC.

This clonotype has only a few counts. The chain employs TRBV7-2 and TRBJ2-1; D unclear. This CDR3 has 15 residues. V lost 3 bases to trimming and J lost 0 bases, with 9 bases between them. CDR1 SGHTA and CDR2 FQGNSA come from the germline V gene. CDR3 in amino acids: CASSFWRNSYNEQFF. The CDR3 DNA sequence: TGTGCCAGCAGCTTTTGGCGGAACTCCTACAATGAGCAGTTCTTC.

This clonotype turned up a few times. The V and J genes are TRBV11-2 and TRBJ2-2, with D hard to call. Germline lookup yields CDR1 SGHAT and CDR2 FQNNGV. There are 13 residues in the CDR3. V was clipped by 1 base and J by 3 bases, with 3 bases between them. CDR3 sequence: CASSLVYTGELFF. CDR3 nucleotide sequence: TGTGCCAGCAGCTTAGTTTACACCGGGGAGCTGTTTTTT.